The clone carrying this T cell receptor beta chain was counted between two and nine times. Its specificity is unknown. This specimen belongs to a study of cytomegalovirus exposure and HLA in healthy donors. Germline V gives CDR1 LNHDA, CDR2 SQIVND (reference sequence). J was trimmed by 4 bases and V by 5 bases; bases with no gene match: 7. The CDR3 totals 17 residues. It was with 60 Vbeta and 13 Jbeta primers that the PCR ran. Produced via immunoSEQ multiplex PCR; TCRdb's table is partial and in-frame only. The sample lists fewer than 120,000 clones, about four fifths occurring once. The study, taken as a whole, reports: It is likely that the observed cluster of highly shared sequence variants was a sequencing artifact. TCR beta V- and J-gene trimming, according to a later analysis, was linked to a missense DCLRE1C variant. Using the classifier, cytomegalovirus status was reportedly diagnosed with high specificity and sensitivity.

The origin of this receptor is a woman in her sixties or seventies in good health and CMV-seropositive. The source material was PBMCs. The V gene is TRBV19, the J gene TRBJ2-1; 14 nucleotides line up with TRBD2. This chain's CDR3 is CASSPRLAGGYYNEQFF. The CDR3 DNA reads as TGTGCCAGTAGTCCGAGACTAGCGGGAGGGTATTACAATGAGCAGTTCTTC.